This entry concerns a single T cell receptor beta chain. The antigen remains undetermined. The source of the sample is a study of T cell responses to AZD1222 COVID-19 vaccine. Overall study findings and caveats: CD4 TCRs covered the whole spike, strongest at regions 160-218 and 743-854.

The germline CDR1 and CDR2 sequences are SNHLY and FYNNEI. This CDR3 contains 11 residues. V lost 4 bases and J lost 3, with 2 bases in between. Some clones are missing from TCRdb's copy, which holds only in-frame ones; the method was immunoSEQ multiplex PCR. The sample shows about 140,000 clones, roughly 85% of them seen only once. This sequence was found in an adult in good health. The starting material was peripheral blood, obtained on day 0 of AZD1222 vaccination. The rearrangement links TRBV2 to TRBJ2-3; D gene ambiguous. CDR3 sequence reads: CASSVTDTQYF. The DNA of the CDR3 is TGTGCCAGCAGTGTGACAGATACGCAGTATTTT.